This TCR beta chain was retrieved from a study of OX40 agonist ivuxolimab in advanced cancers. General notes on the study: The costimulatory receptor OX40 (CD134) was targeted by ivuxolimab, a fully human IgG2 agonistic monoclonal antibody. Intravenous ivuxolimab was administered to patients every 2 weeks at six dose levels: 0.01, 0.1, 0.3, 1.5, 3 and 10 mg/kg. Of the approximately 50 patients in dose escalation, some 20 had hepatocellular carcinoma, roughly 15 had melanoma, 9 had renal cell carcinoma and 9 had head and neck cancer. In the dose-escalation cohort, roughly 80% of patients were male, and the mean age was approximately 64 years, with a range of about 20 to 90. Patients were allowed to have had prior anti-PD-1, anti-PD-L1 or anti-CTLA-4 therapy, and roughly two fifths of the dose-escalation patients had been treated with checkpoint inhibitors. Partial responses were achieved by three dose-escalation patients, of whom one had hepatocellular carcinoma and two had cutaneous melanoma. The point of sequencing TCRbeta in the periphery was to test whether ivuxolimab changed TCR sequence diversity and drove clonal T-cell expansion. The paper covers the monotherapy dose-escalation part of the phase I ivuxolimab trial, which included N of about 50 patients. General conclusions and limits of the study: Antigen specificity was not determined for the clonally expanded peripheral T cells. In the 0.1-3.0 mg/kg groups, partial responders were among the patients with the lowest normalized peripheral clonal expansion, particularly in CD8+ T cells. Clonal expansion of both CD4+ and CD8+ blood T cells was observed from baseline to week 6 at doses 0.1 to 3.0 mg/kg. After ivuxolimab, more expanded clones were found on average in CD8+ T cells than in CD4+ T cells. Low levels of normalized T-cell clonal expansion were also seen in some patients who did not respond.

To sequence the TCRbeta CDR3 region, genomic DNA was isolated from the sorted cells. TCRbeta CDR3 regions were sequenced using the immunoSEQ Assay. Not all clones reach the TCRdb copy of this immuneACCESS table, which keeps in-frame sequences only. Checked studies attribute under half of the gap to unresolved V genes and leave the rest unexplained. This sample has approximately 77,000 clones in its table, and approximately 86% of those were observed once. Roughly 2% of the sample comes from the top ten. The trial excluded patients who had a history of autoimmune disease or who were on systemic immunosuppression. Peripheral blood for TCR sequencing was drawn from every dose cohort at baseline, at cycle 4 day 1 and at cycle 7 day 1. The samples were drawn from a first-in-human, open-label, multicenter phase I dose-escalation trial of ivuxolimab. Adults with locally advanced or metastatic melanoma, renal cell carcinoma, hepatocellular carcinoma or head and neck squamous cell carcinoma were enrolled in the trial. Before TCR sequencing, CD4+ and CD8+ T cells were separately sorted from peripheral blood.

With regard to this clone: Its antigen target is currently unknown. No base-level quality is on record; no much larger clone is a single base apart.

Including the terminal cysteine and phenylalanine, the CDR3 comprises 13 residues. Only CDR3 DNA remains: 39 bases, in frame from the first base. For this chain, trimming is 8 bases at the V end and 2 bases at the J end, and the number of junction bases without a gene match is 6. The germline V gene yields MDHEN for CDR1 and SYDVKM for CDR2. Material: CD4+ or CD8+ T cells sorted from blood, obtained in a trial of the OX40 agonist ivuxolimab. Recombination linked TRBV28 to TRBJ2-7; the junction holds 7 bases that match TRBD1. The sequence was obtained from an adult with an advanced solid tumor such as melanoma, head and neck, liver or kidney cancer. The CDR3 here reads CASRKGAAYEQYF. The nucleotide sequence is given as TGTGCCAGCCGCAAGGGGGCCGCCTACGAGCAGTACTTC. Where the CDR3 stops, the reference TRBV28 and TRBJ2-7 genes take over; the full variable domain is DVKVTQSSRYLVKRTGEKVFLECVQDMDHENMFWYRQDPGLGLRLIYFSYDVKMKEKGDIPEGYSVSREKKERFSLILESASTNQTSMYLCASRKGAAYEQYFGPGTRLTVT.